This T cell receptor beta chain emerged from a study of control samples from healthy donors and cancer patients (dated by TCRdb to the early 2020s). On this clone: There is no known antigen for this receptor. Qualities for individual bases were not recorded, and no much larger clone is one base off.

Library method: the immunoSEQ multiplex PCR assay. TCRdb holds this immuneACCESS table with in-frame rearrangements only. Some clones are missing; in checked studies, unresolved V genes explain under half, and the rest has no known cause. Within this sample are over 60,000 clones, with about 90% of them counted one time only. The ten largest clones represent 1.9% of the sample. This clonotype was sampled from a woman aged 55-70 years with head and neck cancer. Sequencing was done on a sample of PBMCs.

The DNA sequence is given as TGTGCCAGCAGCCCCCGGGACAGGGATCAGCCCCAGCATTTT. The resulting protein is CASSPRDRDQPQHF. The chain is encoded by TRBV21-1 joined to TRBJ1-5; the table names TRBD1, a call not compared with the DNA. TRBV21-1 counts as a pseudogene. The CDR3 sequence holds 14 residues, the cysteine and phenylalanine included. This entry keeps only the CDR3 DNA: 42 bases, framed from base 1.